This T cell receptor (beta chain) was sequenced in a study of post-analysis software for immune sequencing data. Study details: Included among the disease courses, which were recorded for the cohort, were relapsing-remitting, secondary progressive and progressive-relapsing multiple sclerosis. Study findings and constraints: Controls had lower frequencies than patients of five or six TRBV segments, which included TRBV5-6, TRBV5-1 and TRBV20-1. Controls showed significantly higher normalized Chao1 diversity than did multiple sclerosis patients.

The TCR beta cDNA libraries carried unique molecular identifiers. TCRdb re-analysed the PCR reads in MiXCR, keeping a single row per CDR3 protein. This sample has 150,000 to 200,000 distinct CDR3 sequences; 30% occur once, and the top ten carry around 1.5%. This clonotype was counted many times. Its specificity is not known. The CDR3 extends over 16 amino acids. Trimming took 1 base from V and 2 from J, leaving 15 bases between them. Germline CDR1 and CDR2: MNHEY and SMNVEV (reference sequence). The sequencing input was blood. This TCR was sampled from a girl aged 10 to 17 with multiple sclerosis. The chain is built from TRBV27 and TRBJ2-7; D is undetermined. The CDR3, as DNA: TGTGCCAGCAGTTTATGGCCCCACGATCAGGCCTACGAGCAGTACTTC. Amino acids: CASSLWPHDQAYEQYF.